The text below deals with one T cell receptor (beta chain). This entry comes from a study of T cell responses to AZD1222 COVID-19 vaccine. Clones were sequenced by immunoSEQ multiplex PCR, and TCRdb holds only the in-frame ones, with some missing. The profile shows 150,000 to 200,000 clones, under 95% of them singletons. CDR1 LGHDT and CDR2 YNNKEL come from the germline V gene (reference sequence). Between the trimmed V and J ends, which lost 0 bases and 6 bases, there was a span of 3 bases. This CDR3 is built from 11 residues. Sample: peripheral blood, taken 28 days after the second AZD1222 dose. This TCR was sampled from an adult who received the AZD1222 COVID-19 vaccine. V gene TRBV3-1 (or the pseudogene TRBV3-2) combines with J gene TRBJ2-7; D unclear. Here the CDR3 DNA reads TGTGCCAGCAGCCAAGAAGCCGAGCAGTACTTC. This translates into CASSQEAEQYF.